What follows describes a single T cell receptor beta chain. This clonotype occurred many times. Its antigen is unknown. No base-level quality is on record; no much larger clone is a single base apart. The time point label corresponds to: newly diagnosed GD, antithyroid drugs for less than 3 months. RNA was extracted from PBMCs in TRIzol for both TCR sequencing and RNA sequencing. The diagnosis of Graves' disease followed American Thyroid Association guidelines. The patients came from an endocrinology department in Xi'an, China. From each patient, around 9.3 milliliters of peripheral blood was collected into an EDTA anticoagulant tube. Ficoll Paque Plus density gradient separation was used to isolate PBMCs, and no further T cell sorting was performed. RNA quality was checked with an Agilent 2100 Bioanalyzer and agarose gel, and concentration with a NanoDrop 2000. This entry is derived from a study of regulatory T cells in long-lasting Graves disease (dated by TCRdb to the early 2020s). For the study in its entirety: Patients with newly diagnosed Graves' disease had been on antithyroid drugs for under 3 months. Patients with persistent Graves' disease were compared with patients with newly diagnosed Graves' disease using TCR sequencing and RNA sequencing of peripheral blood. A total of around 33 samples were covered by TCR sequencing, comprising approximately 13 persistent and some 20 newly diagnosed Graves' disease patients. The study was conducted in China and was registered as a clinical trial.

Library preparation was by multiplex PCR. The sample was run on an Illumina HiSeq 4000. CDR3 regions were amplified by Arm-PCR with iRepertoire HTBI primers to construct TCR beta libraries. Before sequencing, the PCR products underwent gel purification. In the source study's methods: Gene usage analysis of CDR3 amino acid clonotypes relied on the roughly 58 TRBV and 15 or so TRBJ segments identified across samples. COPE and FqMerger were used to merge the filtered high-quality paired reads into contigs. BLAST was used to align contigs to IMGT TRBV, TRBD and TRBJ reference genes, and CDR3 was defined according to IMGT. Any clonotype with a frequency above 0.1% was classified as a highly expanded clone. Repertoire diversity was measured by Shannon entropy, and V-J evenness by the Gini coefficient. A clonotype was considered public if more than one individual shared it. The public reads were reprocessed in TCRdb via fastp at Q25 and MiXCR, keeping in-frame beta chains. Every entry covers one CDR3 protein and lists the most common genes and DNA from its rows. TCRdb, not the authors, supplied the V and J calls. Within this sample are roughly 350,000 distinct CDR3 sequences, with about 17% of them counted one time only. The top ten hold 20% of the sample.

General findings and caveats noted by the study authors: Compared with newly diagnosed patients, patients with persistent Graves' disease had lower TCR Shannon entropy and fewer highly expanded clones, which suggests clonal expansion. Sequencing and analysis were limited to the TCR beta chain. The study examined only peripheral blood because the primary lesion, thyroid tissue, could not be accessed. The authors noted that the small sample size was a limitation that may lower accuracy. TRBV28, TRBJ1-2 and TRBJ2-5 were preferentially used in persistent disease, while TRBV20-1 and TRBJ2-1 were favored in newly diagnosed disease. A larger number of public clonotypes was shared among persistent patients (about 2,700) than among newly diagnosed patients (around 870).

The CDR1 and CDR2 encoded by the germline V gene are SGHAT and FQNNGV. Trimming removed 1 base from V and 1 base from J, leaving 7 bases between the germline ends. The CDR3, from cysteine to phenylalanine, totals 14 residues. The kept DNA is CDR3 alone, 42 bases in frame from the first base. Another study also made use of these data, one on T cells in Graves' hyperthyroidism and ophthalmopathy. From the second report: Stable Graves' hyperthyroidism was defined as no progression to ophthalmopathy during 18 months of follow-up. The hyperthyroidism patients were between 18 and 65 years old and newly diagnosed, with a disease duration of less than 2 months. Any patient with an uncontrolled infection, another autoimmune disease, pregnancy or lactation was excluded. Diagnoses relied on clinical symptoms, serum thyroxine and TRAb, thyroid ultrasound and orbital computed tomography. The first round of RT-PCR for the TCR CDR3 was performed with the HTBI primer set and the Qiagen OneStep RT-PCR kit. Most expanded thyroid clonotypes (frequency above 0.001) were also found in blood, which suggests that blood repertoires may mirror thyroid immune responses. In cross-validation, a model built on a 13 V-J signature told ophthalmopathy apart from stable hyperthyroidism with 87.88% sensitivity and 81% to 82% specificity, and in testing the same model reached 80%/75%. In validation, progression to ophthalmopathy was predicted by the model with nearly 71% sensitivity and under 85% specificity, a median of around 5.9 months before onset. To identify TCR V-J signatures that set the groups apart, the researchers used a discovery cohort of 100 patients, made up of 40 to 45 with Graves' ophthalmopathy and 57 with stable Graves' hyperthyroidism. An independent validation cohort of around 19 hyperthyroidism patients and about 16 patients who later progressed to ophthalmopathy tested prospective prediction of ophthalmopathy. For training and testing, the roughly 100 patients in the discovery cohort were randomly divided in a 7:3 ratio. Thyroid tissue and blood T-cell repertoires from several Graves' hyperthyroidism patients were also compared in the study. Following sampling, methimazole starting at 30 mg daily was given to hyperthyroidism patients, and high-dose intravenous methylprednisolone was given to ophthalmopathy patients. The libraries were constructed in a second round of multiplex PCR and then size-selected and purified. Paired-end sequencing of the libraries was performed with 100 bp reads on an Illumina HiSeq2000. SOAPnuke was used to process the raw data, removing reads that contained adapters or uncalled bases, had a mean Phred below 15, or lacked an exact match to the constant primer or identifier. High-quality paired reads were merged with COPE v1.2.5, and unique nucleotide sequences were defined as clonotypes. MiTCR v1.1 was used to align the clonotypes against IMGT TRBV, TRBD and TRBJ reference segments. The analysis was restricted to V-J combinations with a frequency above 0.0001, which together covered around 99% of the repertoires. A TCS score was defined as the ratio between F50 (clonal expansion) and ExV (chaos), using BLOSUM62-based TCRdist between CDR3 peptides within each V-J. Welch's t-statistics and random forest reduced roughly 500 V-J features to about 13, which were used in a naive Bayes classifier (R e1071). Sample size was not statistically predetermined, and investigators were not blinded to group allocation. The paper reports TCR Vbeta CDR3 sequencing of 140 or so peripheral blood samples: fewer than 50 ophthalmopathy, 70 to 85 hyperthyroidism and around 17 progressor patients.

The chain uses TRBV11-2 and TRBJ1-1, with the D gene not clear enough to name. The sequence was collected from a woman in her late teens or twenties with Graves disease. Donor details come from another sample of the same person, matched by shared clones. This material consisted of peripheral blood mononuclear cells (PBMCs), taken at new diagnosis, from a patient treated with antithyroid drugs. The DNA sequence follows: TGTGCCAGCAGCTTAGCTTCCCCGAACACTGAAGCTTTCTTT. It encodes CASSLASPNTEAFF.